These T cell receptor beta chains were read from a single sample in a study of blood T cells in healthy people across ages. TCRdb reprocessed the 5' RACE reads via MiXCR and lists one record per CDR3 protein. The sample has fewer than 950,000 distinct CDR3 sequences, about 53% seen once. Sequenced: blood. The receptor source for this set is a man at least 80 years old in good health. Both conserved end residues are part of each CDR3. A D gene is named only where the DNA matches it firmly. Size is omitted from some rows. Given values are once, few, many or a class for expanded clones.

j_gene	abundance	d_gene	v_gene	CDR3aa	CDR3nt
TRBJ2-3	.	TRBD2	TRBV5-1	CASSALGLAGEHRYAYF	TGCGCCAGCAGCGCCTTGGGGCTAGCGGGAGAGCACAGATACGCGTATTTT
TRBJ2-7	few	TRBD2	TRBV12-3/TRBV12-4	CANTTTSGRFYEQYF	TGTGCCAACACAACGACTAGCGGGAGGTTCTACGAGCAGTACTTC
TRBJ2-3	few	.	TRBV15	CATSRGGSTYPSYF	TGTGCCACCAGCAGAGGAGGGTCTACGTATCCGTCGTATTTT
TRBJ1-4	.	.	TRBV25-1	CASSDSGPASEKLFF	TGTGCCAGCAGTGACTCTGGCCCCGCCAGTGAAAAACTGTTTTTT
TRBJ2-7	.	TRBD1	TRBV30	CACRQGTYEQYF	TGTGCCTGTCGACAGGGGACCTACGAGCAGTACTTC
TRBJ2-1	.	TRBD2	TRBV11-2	CASSLAGGHSYNEQFF	TGTGCCAGCAGCTTAGCGGGAGGTCACTCCTACAATGAGCAGTTCTTC
TRBJ2-7	.	.	TRBV5-1	CASSFGGVDEQYF	TGCGCCAGCAGCTTTGGCGGAGTCGACGAGCAGTACTTC
TRBJ2-1	.	.	TRBV9	CASSVGDNEQFF	TGTGCCAGCAGCGTAGGTGACAATGAGCAGTTCTTC
TRBJ2-1	.	.	TRBV10-3	CAISSAAGSSEQFF	TGTGCCATCAGTTCAGCGGCGGGATCCTCTGAGCAGTTCTTC
TRBJ1-1	once	.	TRBV6-6	CASSYHPGTQNTEAFF	TGTGCCAGCAGTTACCATCCTGGGACACAGAACACTGAAGCTTTCTTT
TRBJ2-3	.	.	TRBV5-1	CASSLEGGGTADTQYF	TGCGCCAGCAGCTTGGAAGGAGGCGGAACCGCAGATACGCAGTATTTT
TRBJ1-1	.	TRBD1	TRBV5-1	CASSLDRGDTEAFF	TGCGCCAGCAGCTTGGACAGGGGAGACACTGAAGCTTTCTTT
TRBJ2-5	.	TRBD1	TRBV24-1	CATSETGSRQETQYF	TGTGCCACCAGTGAGACAGGGTCGAGACAAGAGACCCAGTACTTC
TRBJ2-7	once	TRBD1	TRBV25-1	CASTPGQGRYEQYF	TGTGCCAGCACCCCGGGACAGGGACGATACGAGCAGTACTTC
TRBJ1-2	.	.	TRBV12-3/TRBV12-4	CASSLVREANYGYTF	TGTGCCAGCAGTTTAGTGAGGGAAGCGAACTATGGCTACACCTTC
TRBJ2-7	.	TRBD1	TRBV9	CASSPRGDRGPYEQYF	TGTGCCAGCAGCCCCAGGGGGGACAGGGGTCCCTACGAGCAGTACTTC
TRBJ2-1	few	TRBD2	TRBV27	CASSSSGKNNEQFF	TGTGCCAGCAGTTCCAGCGGGAAAAACAATGAGCAGTTCTTC
TRBJ2-7	.	.	TRBV28	CASSPLGGWEQYF	TGTGCCAGCAGCCCCCTGGGGGGATGGGAGCAGTACTTC
TRBJ1-1	few	.	TRBV29-1	CSVGTHGTEAFF	TGCAGCGTGGGGACCCACGGCACTGAAGCTTTCTTT
TRBJ2-3	.	.	TRBV6-5	CASSRTWEDGTDTQYF	TGTGCCAGCAGTAGGACCTGGGAGGATGGGACAGATACGCAGTATTTT
TRBJ2-1	.	TRBD2	TRBV20-1	CSAESGRDYPLDEQFF	TGCAGTGCCGAATCCGGCAGGGACTACCCTTTGGATGAGCAGTTCTTC
TRBJ1-2	.	.	TRBV6-1	CASSEGVAGGGGYGYTF	TGTGCCAGCAGTGAAGGAGTTGCGGGGGGCGGTGGCTATGGCTACACCTTC
TRBJ2-7	many	.	TRBV20-1	CSARVPSSFSYEQYF	TGCAGTGCTAGAGTCCCGAGCAGTTTCTCTTACGAGCAGTACTTC
TRBJ2-7	.	TRBD1	TRBV18	CASSPRQGTNYEQYF	TGTGCCAGCTCACCTCGACAGGGTACGAACTACGAGCAGTACTTC
TRBJ2-5	.	TRBD2	TRBV5-1	CASSTVLAVQKTQYF	TGCGCCAGCAGCACGGTACTAGCGGTCCAAAAGACCCAGTACTTC
TRBJ2-6	once	.	TRBV6-5	CASSRRRHSGANVLTF	TGTGCCAGCAGTCGCCGCCGACACTCTGGGGCCAACGTCCTGACTTTC
TRBJ2-7	.	.	TRBV7-2	CASSLAGGTSYNEQYF	TGTGCCAGCAGCTTAGCGGGAGGCACCTCCTACAATGAGCAGTACTTC
TRBJ2-5	.	.	TRBV7-8	CASRAGRSYNEQYF	TGTGCCAGCCGGGCGGGAAGATCCTACAATGAGCAGTACTTC
TRBJ1-2	.	.	TRBV30	CARSVTGARGGYTF	TGTGCCCGGAGTGTGACTGGGGCGAGGGGTGGCTACACCTTC
TRBJ2-1	.	.	TRBV7-9	CASSLPTMNNEQFF	TGTGCCAGCAGCTTACCGACGATGAACAATGAGCAGTTCTTC
TRBJ1-2	few	.	TRBV24-1	CATSETDRTYGYTF	TGTGCCACCAGTGAAACCGACAGAACCTATGGCTACACCTTC
TRBJ1-2	few	.	TRBV20-1	CSARAQGVLGGYTF	TGCAGTGCTAGAGCACAGGGAGTGCTCGGCGGCTACACCTTC
TRBJ1-1	once	.	TRBV6-1	CASSVSTRGTEAFF	TGTGCCAGCAGTGTCTCAACCCGGGGCACTGAAGCTTTCTTT
TRBJ2-3	.	TRBD2	TRBV20-1	CSANLAGGDTQYF	TGCAGTGCTAACCTCGCGGGAGGAGATACGCAGTATTTT
TRBJ1-1	.	.	TRBV3-1	CASSQAEGGSGSFF	TGTGCCAGCAGCCAAGCCGAGGGGGGATCAGGTTCTTTCTTT
TRBJ1-1	few	.	TRBV5-1	CASSFKALGTEAFF	TGCGCCAGCAGTTTTAAGGCGTTGGGCACTGAAGCTTTCTTT
TRBJ2-5	few	TRBD2	TRBV5-1	CASSLGSAGGRQETQYF	TGCGCCAGCAGCTTGGGGTCGGCGGGAGGGAGACAAGAGACCCAGTACTTC
TRBJ2-7	.	.	TRBV7-2	CASSLAHLSWTEQYF	TGTGCCAGCAGCTTAGCCCATTTGTCGTGGACCGAGCAGTACTTC
TRBJ1-2	few	.	TRBV20-1	CSAPRRLDNYGYTF	TGCAGTGCCCCGCGGCGGCTTGACAACTATGGCTACACCTTC
TRBJ1-2	.	TRBD1	TRBV24-1	CATSDPGTGRNYGYTF	TGTGCCACCAGTGATCCCGGGACAGGACGTAACTATGGCTACACCTTC
TRBJ2-7	.	TRBD2	TRBV9	CASSVGSAGGYEQYF	TGTGCCAGCAGCGTAGGGTCAGCGGGAGGCTACGAGCAGTACTTC
TRBJ2-5	.	.	TRBV27	CASSSKDTSLGETQYF	TGTGCCAGCAGTTCGAAGGACACTTCTCTAGGGGAGACCCAGTACTTC
TRBJ2-4	.	TRBD2	TRBV12-3/TRBV12-4	CASNFGTSVDIQYF	TGTGCCAGCAACTTCGGGACTAGCGTCGACATTCAGTACTTC
TRBJ1-2	.	.	TRBV24-1	CATSDRRDGNYGYTF	TGTGCCACCAGTGATCGCCGGGACGGAAACTATGGCTACACCTTC
TRBJ2-7	.	.	TRBV20-1	CSARFPRGGGEQYF	TGCAGTGCTAGATTTCCCAGGGGAGGAGGCGAGCAGTACTTC
TRBJ2-7	many	TRBD1	TRBV27	CASSLSNSGGFYEQYF	TGTGCCAGCAGTTTATCGAATTCAGGGGGCTTCTACGAGCAGTACTTC
TRBJ2-2	once	.	TRBV3-1	CASTRTATGELFF	TGTGCCAGCACCCGGACCGCCACCGGGGAGCTGTTTTTT
TRBJ1-5	once	.	TRBV11-2	CASSRMGGSNQPQHF	TGTGCCAGCAGCCGTATGGGGGGAAGCAATCAGCCCCAGCATTTT
TRBJ2-1	.	TRBD2	TRBV24-1	CATSDLGTSAFKGEQFF	TGTGCCACCAGTGATTTGGGGACTAGTGCTTTTAAGGGTGAGCAGTTCTTC
TRBJ2-1	once	.	TRBV7-9	CASSPPRTNEQFF	TGTGCCAGCAGCCCACCTAGAACCAATGAGCAGTTCTTC
TRBJ2-7	few	TRBD2	TRBV20-1	CSARDSSGPYEQYF	TGCAGTGCTAGGGACTCTAGCGGACCCTACGAGCAGTACTTC
TRBJ1-1	.	.	TRBV5-8	CASNRRQTGASEAFF	TGTGCCAGCAACCGGAGACAGACAGGAGCATCTGAAGCTTTCTTT
TRBJ1-4	.	.	TRBV9	CASSVGPGEKLFF	TGTGCCAGCAGCGTAGGGCCGGGGGAAAAACTGTTTTTT
TRBJ1-2	few	.	TRBV6-6	CASSYLGGYTF	TGTGCCAGCAGTTATTTGGGCGGCTACACCTTC
TRBJ2-1	.	.	TRBV10-3	CAISESSFYNEQFF	TGTGCCATCAGTGAGTCCTCCTTCTACAATGAGCAGTTCTTC
TRBJ2-7	.	TRBD2	TRBV25-1	CASSHGASGLYEQYF	TGTGCCAGCAGCCACGGGGCTAGCGGGCTCTACGAGCAGTACTTC